One and the same sample provided the 23 T cell receptor beta chains below, sequenced in a study of OX40 agonist ivuxolimab in advanced cancers. Sequenced by immunoSEQ multiplex PCR; TCRdb stores in-frame clones only, minus some. This repertoire shows around 37,000 clones, about four fifths found once; its top ten account for about 20%. Sequencing was performed on CD4+ or CD8+ T cells sorted from blood, taken in a trial of the OX40 agonist ivuxolimab. These receptors all come from an adult with an advanced solid tumor such as melanoma, head and neck, liver or kidney cancer.

This rearrangement joins TRBV27 to TRBJ2-1; 10 bases are shared with TRBD2. The CDR3 loop spans 19 amino acids. V shed 3 bases, J shed 2 bases, and the junction held 13 bases outside the gene matches. In germline, CDR1 is MNHEY, CDR2 SMNVEV (reference sequence). The CDR3 here is CASSFSSRRGLATYNEQFF. The CDR3 nucleotides are TGTGCCAGCAGTTTCTCATCGAGGAGGGGACTAGCGACCTACAATGAGCAGTTCTTC.

The chain joins TRBV6-1 to TRBJ2-1, with a weak D call TRBD2 (6 bases). The CDR3 is 14 residues long. Germline V CDR1 and CDR2: MNHNS, SASEGT. Trimming pared 1 base from V and 8 bases from J, leaving 12 bases between. CDR3 coding DNA: TGTGCCAGCAGTGAAGAGTGGGGGGACTATGAGCAGTTCTTC. Its protein product is CASSEEWGDYEQFF.

The rearrangement joins TRBV5-4 to TRBJ1-1; the D is unclear. The CDR3 extends over 14 amino acids. Between the trimmed V and J ends, which lost 1 base and 0 bases, there was a span of 7 bases. The germline CDR1 and CDR2 sequences are SGHNT and YYREEE (reference sequence). CDR3 coding DNA: TGTGCCAGCAGCTTGTTAGGAGTGAACACTGAAGCTTTCTTT. Translating gives CASSLLGVNTEAFF.

The CDR3 loop reads CASSYQDSNTEAFF. CDR3 nucleotide sequence: TGTGCCAGCAGCTACCAGGACAGCAACACTGAAGCTTTCTTT. The gene calls are TRBV7-2 and TRBJ1-1, with D tentatively TRBD1 (6 bases). This CDR3 region has 14 residues. Trimming took 4 bases from V and 2 from J, leaving 11 bases between them. Germline V lookup: CDR1 SGHTA, CDR2 FQGNSA.

The chain couples TRBV7-3 to TRBJ2-3; TRBD1 matches at 9 bases. This CDR3 spans 14 amino acids. V lost 6 bases and J lost 1; bases outside the gene matches: 2. In germline, CDR1 is SGHTA, CDR2 FQGTGA. CDR3: CASSRTGGTDTQYF. CDR3 bases: TGTGCCAGCAGTAGGACAGGGGGCACAGATACGCAGTATTTT.

This chain connects TRBV6-1 to TRBJ2-5, with TRBD1 as a possible D gene (5 bases). The CDR3 runs to 15 residues. The germline V and J ends were trimmed by 3 bases and 0 bases, with 11 bases remaining between them. Germline CDR1 MNHNS, CDR2 SASEGT. Here the CDR3 reads CASSDQVGHQETQYF. Written as DNA, the CDR3 is TGTGCCAGCAGTGATCAGGTGGGGCACCAAGAGACCCAGTACTTC.

The rearrangement links TRBV25-1 to TRBJ1-4, with D maybe TRBD1 (6 bases). V was trimmed by 2 bases and J by 0 bases, leaving 7 bases between them. This CDR3 region has 15 residues. Germline CDR1 MGHDK, CDR2 SYGVNS. The CDR3 loop is CASSEEGATNEKLFF. The CDR3 nucleotides are TGTGCCAGCAGTGAAGAGGGGGCAACTAATGAAAAACTGTTTTTT.

The genes are TRBV5-1 and TRBJ1-1; D is ambiguous. Per the germline V gene, CDR1 is SGHRS and CDR2 is YFSETQ. V lost 3 bases and J lost 3, with 12 bases in between. This CDR3 comprises 14 residues. The CDR3 DNA follows: TGCGCCAGCAGCTCCGGAGGGTTTGACACTGAAGCTTTCTTT. It encodes CASSSGGFDTEAFF. The whole variable domain, filled in from reference TRBV5-1 and TRBJ1-1, reads KAGVTQTPRYLIKTRGQQVTLSCSPISGHRSVSWYQQTPGQGLQFLFEYFSETQRNKGNFPGRFSGRQFSNSRSEMNVSTLELGDSALYLCASSSGGFDTEAFFGQGTRLTVV.

V usage is TRBV9 and J usage is TRBJ2-5; D not certain. With 0 bases removed from V and 5 bases from J, the gap between germline ends came to 11 bases. The CDR3 sequence is 14 residues long. Germline V lookup: CDR1 SGDLS, CDR2 YYNGEE. This CDR3 reads CASSVGTSSETQYF. In nucleotides, the CDR3 is TGTGCCAGCAGCGTAGGGACCTCCTCGGAGACCCAGTACTTC.

The gene calls are TRBV6-5 and TRBJ2-7, with D tentatively TRBD2 (6 bases). The V gene lost 2 bases and the J gene lost 3 bases, with 11 bases spanning the gap. This CDR3 comprises 14 residues. CDR1 is MNHEY, CDR2 SVGAGI, per germline. The CDR3 region has the DNA TGTGCCAGCAGTTACGGGACTCAAGGCTACGAGCAGTACTTC. Translating it yields CASSYGTQGYEQYF.

The J gene is TRBJ2-1, the V gene TRBV11-2; no clear D gene. Per germline, CDR1 SGHAT and CDR2 FQNNGV. V was clipped by 3 bases and J by 10 bases, with 13 bases between them. This CDR3 contains 13 residues. For the CDR3, the DNA is TGTGCCAGCAGCTTGGAAAGGGCGAACGAGCAGTTCTTC. As protein: CASSLERANEQFF. Variable domain in full (rest from reference TRBV11-2 and TRBJ2-1): EAGVAQSPRYKIIEKRQSVAFWCNPISGHATLYWYQQILGQGPKLLIQFQNNGVVDDSQLPKDRFSAERLKGVDSTLKIQPAKLEDSAVYLCASSLERANEQFFGPGTRLTVL.

This chain connects TRBV19 to TRBJ1-4; TRBD1 matches at 7 bases. The CDR3 sequence is 15 residues long. The germline CDR1 and CDR2 sequences are LNHDA and SQIVND (reference sequence). The trim removed 4 bases at V and 4 bases at J, leaving 6 bases unmatched. The CDR3 DNA is TGTGCCAGTAGTACTCCACAGGGGCTTAATGAAAAACTGTTTTTT. Protein sequence: CASSTPQGLNEKLFF.

Remarks on this clone: No DNA is shown, since the ends of the CDR3 on it are uncertain; the CDR3 is the one TCRdb lists. The rearrangement uses TRBV6-6 and TRBJ1-3; the table's D call TRBD1 went unverified against the DNA. Inclusive of both ends, the CDR3 amounts to 16 amino acids. Germline assignment: CDR1 MNHNY and CDR2 SVGAGI (reference sequence). The CDR3 protein is CASSSSFGTVGNTIYF.

The CDR3 DNA sequence: TGTGCCAGCAGCGCCGGGGACAGCTACAGTGAGACCCAGTACTTC. This codes for CASSAGDSYSETQYF. This chain uses TRBV9 with TRBJ2-5; 7 nucleotides agree with TRBD1. The CDR3 is 15 amino acids. V shed 3 bases, J shed 5 bases, and the junction held 10 bases outside the gene matches. The V gene's germline CDR1 is SGDLS and CDR2 YYNGEE.

In this sample, this clone turned up once. This rearrangement joins TRBV19 to TRBJ2-7; 9 bases match TRBD1. Germline V lookup: CDR1 LNHDA, CDR2 SQIVND (reference sequence). Unmatched junction bases numbered 6, after V lost 4 bases and J lost 2 bases. The length of the CDR3 is 15 residues. CDR3 nucleotide sequence: TGTGCCAGTAGTAGGTTCGGGACAGGGACCTACGAGCAGTACTTC. Protein: CASSRFGTGTYEQYF. Based on the CDR3 plus reference TRBV19 and TRBJ2-7, the full variable domain is DGGITQSPKYLFRKEGQNVTLSCEQNLNHDAMYWYRQDPGQGLRLIYYSQIVNDFQKGDIAEGYSVSREKKESFPLTVTSAQKNPTAFYLCASSRFGTGTYEQYFGPGTRLTVT.

This chain connects TRBV30 to TRBJ1-6; 8 bases fit TRBD1. The CDR3 spans 13 residues. Per germline, CDR1 GTSNPN and CDR2 SVGIG (reference sequence). The trim removed 5 bases at V and 7 bases at J, leaving 4 bases unmatched. CDR3 coding DNA: TGTGCCTGGGGGGACAGGCAAAATTCACCCCTCCACTTT. Its protein product is CAWGDRQNSPLHF. Drawing the rest from reference TRBV30 and TRBJ1-6, the complete variable domain is SQTIHQWPATLVQPVGSPLSLECTVEGTSNPNLYWYRQAAGRGLQLLFYSVGIGQISSEVPQNLSASRPQDRQFILSSKKLLLSDSGFYLCAWGDRQNSPLHFGNGTRLTVT.

The genes are TRBV7-9 and TRBJ1-5; TRBD1 agrees at 7 bases. This CDR3 is 15 amino acids long. Per germline, CDR1 SEHNR and CDR2 FQNEAQ (reference sequence). The V and J ends lost 5 bases and 0 bases, in that order; junction bases with no gene match: 4. The CDR3 coding sequence is TGTGCCAGCAGCCCGGGACAGACTAGCAATCAGCCCCAGCATTTT. Translating gives CASSPGQTSNQPQHF.

The rearrangement joins TRBV5-1 to TRBJ1-6; D gene ambiguous. This CDR3 contains 14 residues. CDR1 and CDR2 (germline): SGHRS, YFSETQ. The ends were cut back, 0 bases at V and 6 bases at J, with 7 bases in the middle. The CDR3 sequence is CASSLGQGNSPLHF. CDR3 coding DNA: TGCGCCAGCAGCTTGGGGCAAGGTAATTCACCCCTCCACTTT. Filled out from reference TRBV5-1 and TRBJ1-6, the complete variable domain reads KAGVTQTPRYLIKTRGQQVTLSCSPISGHRSVSWYQQTPGQGLQFLFEYFSETQRNKGNFPGRFSGRQFSNSRSEMNVSTLELGDSALYLCASSLGQGNSPLHFGNGTRLTVT.

The chain combines TRBV19 with TRBJ2-1, with 9 bases matching TRBD2. Germline V CDR1 and CDR2: LNHDA, SQIVND (reference sequence). This CDR3 has 17 amino acids. J gave up 4 bases and V 1 base, and 8 bases lay outside the gene matches. The DNA of the CDR3 is TGTGCCAGTAGTATAGGCTTAGCGGGGGCACTTTACAATGAGCAGTTCTTC. It encodes CASSIGLAGALYNEQFF.

The rearrangement joins TRBV28 to TRBJ2-5; D not certain. The germline gives CDR1 MDHEN, CDR2 SYDVKM. CDR3 length equals 14 residues. V lost 0 bases and J 1 base, leaving 6 bases between the germline ends. In DNA, the CDR3 is TGTGCCAGCAGTTTATGGCAGAGCCAAGAGACCCAGTACTTC. This translates into CASSLWQSQETQYF.

V is TRBV6-1 and J is TRBJ1-2; possibly TRBD1 for D (5 bases). V lost 2 bases and J 4 bases, leaving 11 bases between the germline ends. In germline, CDR1 is MNHNS, CDR2 SASEGT. The CDR3 spans 14 residues. The CDR3: CASSERGTFYGYTF. CDR3 sequence (DNA): TGTGCCAGCAGTGAACGGGGGACGTTCTATGGCTACACCTTC.

The chain couples TRBV5-1 to TRBJ2-5, with 9 positions matching TRBD2. The trim removed 0 bases at V and 4 bases at J, leaving 4 bases unmatched. CDR1 is SGHRS and CDR2 is YFSETQ in the germline V gene. This CDR3 spans 15 amino acids. CDR3 region: CASSLGSSGAETQYF. In nucleotides, the CDR3 is TGCGCCAGCAGCTTGGGGTCTAGCGGGGCAGAGACCCAGTACTTC.

The chain carries TRBV9 and TRBJ1-2, with TRBD1 matching 8 bases. Losses at the gene ends were 4 bases for V and 2 bases for J; bases not matched to a gene: 4. Germline V lookup: CDR1 SGDLS, CDR2 YYNGEE. The CDR3 length is 14 residues. Here the CDR3 DNA reads TGTGCCAGCAGCACCCGGACAGGGAACTATGGCTACACCTTC. As protein: CASSTRTGNYGYTF.